The clone carrying this T cell receptor beta chain was observed a few times. Its antigen is as yet unknown. These data are taken from a study of blood T cells in healthy people across ages. General study findings and limits: Long-lived and aged donors differed, with more naive CD4+ cells and higher diversity in the long-lived. Not knowing donor CMV status may have confounded expanded clonotype changes.

With a J-beta primer mix and a sample-barcoded 5' primer, a second PCR ran roughly 6 to 12 cycles. TCRdb re-called the 5' RACE reads through MiXCR, storing one row per CDR3 protein. The data show 650,000 to 700,000 distinct CDR3 sequences, over 40% seen once. The CDR3 sequence is 12 residues long. The gene calls are TRBV21-1 and TRBJ2-5; the tabulated D call, TRBD1, remains unverified against the DNA. TRBV21-1 is shown as a pseudogene. This TCR was sampled from a woman aged 80 or older in good health. Material: blood. The DNA for the CDR3 is TGTGCCAGCAGTACAGGGCAAGAGACCCAGTACTTC. It codes for CASSTGQETQYF.